The clone carrying this T cell receptor (beta chain) has more than one count but fewer than ten. What it recognizes is unknown. Per-sample PBMC isolation yielded at least 6.5 million cells. Combining a sample-barcoded 5' primer with a J-beta primer mix, a second PCR ran for about 7 to 11 cycles. A template-switch adaptor that had 12 random nucleotides put a tag on each cDNA molecule. Using its own MiXCR run on the 5' RACE reads, TCRdb lists one record per CDR3 protein. The sample has some 750,000 distinct CDR3 sequences; around a fifth are singletons. This specimen comes from a study of blood T cells in healthy people across ages. The junction had 8 bases not matched to a gene; V was cut back by 6 bases and J by 2 bases. Germline loops: CDR1 MNHEY, CDR2 SVGAGI. The CDR3 sequence is 15 residues long. Whole-study results and caveats: Donors of long life had a larger count of naive CD4+ cells and greater diversity than aged donors.

The chain recombines TRBV6-5 with TRBJ2-3; 7 bases align to TRBD1. The source of this sequence is a man in his sixties or seventies in good health. The sequenced material came from blood. The CDR3 region has the DNA TGTGCCAGCAGCTTACAGGGGCCTCTCACAGATACGCAGTATTTT. Amino acid sequence: CASSLQGPLTDTQYF.